Shown below are 2 T cell receptor beta chains from a single sample sequenced in a study of patients and donors after allogeneic stem cell transplantation. TCRdb processed the RT-PCR reads anew with MiXCR; each CDR3 protein has one entry. Of approximately 88,000 distinct CDR3 sequences in the sample, approximately 5% were seen once. Sequencing used blood, either unsorted or a sorted T cell fraction (not recorded which). The receptor source for this set is a human donor who was either an allogeneic HSCT recipient or a stem cell or donor lymphocyte infusion donor (not recorded which). It is not recorded whose cells these are; they may come from a transplant donor.

There are many counts of this clonotype. The V call is TRBV30, the J call TRBJ1-5; D remains ambiguous. The CDR3 is made up of 13 amino acids. V was shortened by 0 bases and J by 5 bases, with 8 bases between the two germline ends. The V gene's germline CDR1 is GTSNPN and CDR2 SVGIG (reference sequence). Here the CDR3 DNA reads TGTGCCTGGAGTGTACTTAGGCATCAGCCCCAGCATTTT. This translates into CAWSVLRHQPQHF.

This clonotype was seen at least ten times. V gene TRBV20-1 combines with J gene TRBJ1-2, with D hard to call. Germline loops: CDR1 DFQATT, CDR2 SNEGSKA (reference sequence). V gave up 0 bases and J gave up 4 bases, with 6 bases separating them. There are 12 residues in the CDR3. The CDR3 protein is CSARDHSYGYTF. The CDR3 bases are TGCAGTGCTAGAGATCACAGCTATGGCTACACCTTC.